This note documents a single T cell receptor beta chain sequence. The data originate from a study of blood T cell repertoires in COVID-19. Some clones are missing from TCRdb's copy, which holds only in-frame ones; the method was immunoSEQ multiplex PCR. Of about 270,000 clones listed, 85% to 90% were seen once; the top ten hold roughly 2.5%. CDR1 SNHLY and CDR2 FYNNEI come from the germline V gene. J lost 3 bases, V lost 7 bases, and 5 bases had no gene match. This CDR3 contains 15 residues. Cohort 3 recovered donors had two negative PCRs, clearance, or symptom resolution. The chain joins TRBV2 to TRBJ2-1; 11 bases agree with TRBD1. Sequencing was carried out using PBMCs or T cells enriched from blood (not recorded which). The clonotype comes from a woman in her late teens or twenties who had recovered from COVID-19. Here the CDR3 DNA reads TGTGCCAGCACCCCGGACAGGGGGCACTACAATGAGCAGTTCTTC. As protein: CASTPDRGHYNEQFF.